Listed below are T cell receptor beta chains from one sample, sequenced in a study of blood T cell repertoires in COVID-19. The assay was immunoSEQ multiplex PCR, and TCRdb's table has in-frame clones only and misses some. The table shows 180,000 or so clones, with 75% to 90% occurring only once. The sequenced sample consisted of peripheral blood. These TCRs come from a woman in her sixties with acute or convalescent COVID-19. The CDR3 runs from the conserved cysteine through the conserved F or W. A D gene is named only where the DNA matches it firmly. Only some rows state a clone size, as once, few, many or a class for expanded clones.

clone size: -
J gene: TRBJ2-3
V gene: TRBV24-1
D gene: -
CDR3 protein: CATSDTDTRRYTDTQYF
CDR3 DNA: TGTGCCACCAGTGATACGGACACGCGCCGGTACACAGATACGCAGTATTTT

clone size: -
J gene: TRBJ1-6
V gene: TRBV6-5
D gene: TRBD1
CDR3 protein: CASSWTGIRSPLHF
CDR3 DNA: TGTGCCAGCAGTTGGACAGGGATCAGGTCACCCCTCCACTTT

clone size: once
J gene: TRBJ1-1
V gene: TRBV6-5
D gene: -
CDR3 protein: CASSYVRTNTEAFF
CDR3 DNA: TGTGCCAGCAGTTACGTCAGGACTAACACTGAAGCTTTCTTT

clone size: -
J gene: TRBJ1-6
V gene: TRBV19
D gene: -
CDR3 protein: CASSIAAAGGSPLHF
CDR3 DNA: TGTGCCAGTAGTATCGCGGCAGCTGGCGGGTCACCCCTCCACTTT

clone size: few
J gene: TRBJ1-2
V gene: TRBV19
D gene: -
CDR3 protein: CASSDHGGNNYGYTF
CDR3 DNA: TGTGCCAGTAGTGATCATGGGGGCAATAACTATGGCTACACCTTC

clone size: -
J gene: TRBJ2-2
V gene: TRBV27
D gene: -
CDR3 protein: CASSVLRGVNTGELFF
CDR3 DNA: TGTGCCAGTTCTGTTCTCAGGGGTGTGAACACCGGGGAGCTGTTTTTT

clone size: -
J gene: TRBJ2-7
V gene: TRBV30
D gene: -
CDR3 protein: CAWGWGSGNEQYF
CDR3 DNA: TGTGCCTGGGGCTGGGGTAGCGGCAACGAGCAGTACTTC

clone size: -
J gene: TRBJ1-1
V gene: TRBV12-3/TRBV12-4
D gene: TRBD1
CDR3 protein: CASSTGQGTEAFF
CDR3 DNA: TGTGCCAGCAGCACGGGACAGGGCACTGAAGCTTTCTTT

clone size: -
J gene: TRBJ2-5
V gene: TRBV6-5
D gene: TRBD2
CDR3 protein: CASSTGGQETQYF
CDR3 DNA: TGTGCCAGCAGTACGGGGGGGCAAGAGACCCAGTACTTC

clone size: -
J gene: TRBJ2-3
V gene: TRBV5-1
D gene: TRBD2
CDR3 protein: CASSVTPGLAGGVADTQYF
CDR3 DNA: TGCGCCAGCAGCGTAACCCCGGGACTAGCGGGAGGGGTCGCAGATACGCAGTATTTT

clone size: -
J gene: TRBJ1-5
V gene: TRBV28
D gene: -
CDR3 protein: CASTGAQGLGQPQHF
CDR3 DNA: TGTGCCAGCACCGGAGCACAGGGCCTAGGGCAGCCCCAGCATTTT

clone size: -
J gene: TRBJ2-1
V gene: TRBV29-1
D gene: TRBD2
CDR3 protein: CSVNGVLAGPYNEQFF
CDR3 DNA: TGCAGCGTTAATGGGGTTCTAGCGGGCCCCTACAATGAGCAGTTCTTC

clone size: -
J gene: TRBJ2-2
V gene: TRBV27
D gene: TRBD2
CDR3 protein: CASSLGTSNTGELFF
CDR3 DNA: TGTGCCAGCAGTTTGGGGACTAGCAACACCGGGGAGCTGTTTTTT

clone size: -
J gene: TRBJ2-3
V gene: TRBV7-6
D gene: TRBD2
CDR3 protein: CASSLLASGSSPDTQYF
CDR3 DNA: TGTGCCAGCAGCTTACTCGCTAGCGGGAGTTCCCCAGATACGCAGTATTTT

clone size: -
J gene: TRBJ2-7
V gene: TRBV29-1
D gene: TRBD2
CDR3 protein: CSVVGTSGSSYEQYF
CDR3 DNA: TGCAGCGTTGTAGGGACTAGCGGGAGCTCCTACGAGCAGTACTTC

clone size: -
J gene: TRBJ1-2
V gene: TRBV9
D gene: -
CDR3 protein: CASSVESGDYGYTF
CDR3 DNA: TGTGCCAGCAGCGTAGAGTCAGGGGATTATGGCTACACCTTC

clone size: -
J gene: TRBJ1-1
V gene: TRBV18
D gene: TRBD1
CDR3 protein: CASSLRTGDITEAFF
CDR3 DNA: TGTGCCAGCTCACTTCGGACAGGGGATATAACTGAAGCTTTCTTT

clone size: -
J gene: TRBJ2-1
V gene: TRBV5-1
D gene: TRBD2
CDR3 protein: CASSLSSGNHNEQFF
CDR3 DNA: TGCGCCAGCAGCTTGTCTAGCGGGAATCACAATGAGCAGTTCTTC

clone size: -
J gene: TRBJ1-3
V gene: TRBV27
D gene: TRBD1
CDR3 protein: CASSLDRGDTIYF
CDR3 DNA: TGTGCCAGCAGTTTGGACAGGGGAGACACCATATATTTT

clone size: -
J gene: TRBJ1-1
V gene: TRBV2
D gene: -
CDR3 protein: CASSEGRVVAFF
CDR3 DNA: TGTGCCAGCAGTGAGGGCAGGGTGGTGGCTTTCTTT

clone size: -
J gene: TRBJ2-7
V gene: TRBV27
D gene: -
CDR3 protein: CASSYGTPPYEQYF
CDR3 DNA: TGTGCCAGCAGTTATGGGACACCTCCCTACGAGCAGTACTTC

clone size: -
J gene: TRBJ2-1
V gene: TRBV3-1/TRBV3-2
D gene: -
CDR3 protein: CASRQTSNEQFF
CDR3 DNA: TGTGCCAGCAGGCAGACTAGTAATGAGCAGTTCTTC

clone size: -
J gene: TRBJ1-4
V gene: TRBV28
D gene: -
CDR3 protein: CASSSYEANEKLFF
CDR3 DNA: TGTGCCAGCAGTTCGTACGAGGCAAATGAAAAACTGTTTTTT

clone size: -
J gene: TRBJ1-1
V gene: TRBV5-1
D gene: -
CDR3 protein: CASSFNGQSNTEAFF
CDR3 DNA: TGCGCCAGCAGCTTCAACGGACAGAGTAACACTGAAGCTTTCTTT

clone size: once
J gene: TRBJ1-6
V gene: TRBV10-1
D gene: -
CDR3 protein: CASSDRSGQPLHF
CDR3 DNA: TGCGCCAGCAGTGATAGGTCTGGGCAACCCCTCCACTTT

clone size: -
J gene: TRBJ2-1
V gene: TRBV5-1
D gene: TRBD1
CDR3 protein: CASSPTGTGFDEQFF
CDR3 DNA: TGCGCCAGCAGCCCCACCGGGACAGGGTTCGATGAGCAGTTCTTC

clone size: -
J gene: TRBJ1-5
V gene: TRBV6-5
D gene: -
CDR3 protein: CASRQLNRVNQPQHF
CDR3 DNA: TGTGCCAGCAGGCAACTTAACAGGGTCAATCAGCCCCAGCATTTT

clone size: -
J gene: TRBJ2-3
V gene: TRBV5-1
D gene: -
CDR3 protein: CASSLPTGGSTDTQYF
CDR3 DNA: TGCGCCAGCAGCCTACCGACAGGCGGGAGCACAGATACGCAGTATTTT

clone size: -
J gene: TRBJ2-5
V gene: TRBV9
D gene: -
CDR3 protein: CASSVGQQETQYF
CDR3 DNA: TGTGCCAGCAGCGTAGGACAGCAAGAGACCCAGTACTTC

clone size: -
J gene: TRBJ2-5
V gene: TRBV19
D gene: TRBD2
CDR3 protein: CASSIVAGETQYF
CDR3 DNA: TGTGCCAGTAGTATTGTAGCGGGGGAGACCCAGTACTTC

clone size: -
J gene: TRBJ2-1
V gene: TRBV7-3
D gene: TRBD2
CDR3 protein: CASSPSPSGSSHEQFF
CDR3 DNA: TGTGCCAGCAGCCCGAGTCCTAGCGGGAGTAGCCATGAGCAGTTCTTC

clone size: -
J gene: TRBJ1-2
V gene: TRBV28
D gene: -
CDR3 protein: CASSFLNYGYTF
CDR3 DNA: TGTGCCAGCAGTTTCCTAAACTATGGCTACACCTTC

clone size: -
J gene: TRBJ2-2
V gene: TRBV7-3
D gene: -
CDR3 protein: CASSLSLAGTGELFF
CDR3 DNA: TGTGCCAGCAGCTTAAGCCTAGCCGGGACCGGGGAGCTGTTTTTT

clone size: few
J gene: TRBJ2-2
V gene: TRBV29-1
D gene: -
CDR3 protein: CSVGGVRTGELFF
CDR3 DNA: TGCAGCGTTGGGGGCGTGAGAACCGGGGAGCTGTTTTTT

clone size: -
J gene: TRBJ2-2
V gene: TRBV2
D gene: TRBD1
CDR3 protein: CASSPTLGQGGGELFF
CDR3 DNA: TGTGCCAGCAGTCCGACCCTCGGACAGGGAGGCGGGGAGCTGTTTTTT

clone size: -
J gene: TRBJ1-2
V gene: TRBV18
D gene: -
CDR3 protein: CASSPASVYGYTF
CDR3 DNA: TGTGCCAGCTCACCAGCCAGTGTCTATGGCTACACCTTC

clone size: few
J gene: TRBJ2-5
V gene: TRBV10-3
D gene: -
CDR3 protein: CAISDSDRQETQYF
CDR3 DNA: TGTGCCATCAGTGATTCGGACAGACAAGAGACCCAGTACTTC

clone size: -
J gene: TRBJ1-4
V gene: TRBV30
D gene: TRBD1
CDR3 protein: CAWKPRTGIEKLFF
CDR3 DNA: TGTGCCTGGAAGCCTCGGACAGGGATTGAAAAACTGTTTTTT

clone size: -
J gene: TRBJ1-1
V gene: TRBV11-3
D gene: TRBD1
CDR3 protein: CASRAQGDGTEAFF
CDR3 DNA: TGTGCCAGCAGGGCCCAGGGGGACGGCACTGAAGCTTTCTTT

clone size: -
J gene: TRBJ1-1
V gene: TRBV11-1
D gene: -
CDR3 protein: CASSGDRSEAFF
CDR3 DNA: TGTGCCAGCAGCGGTGACAGGTCTGAAGCTTTCTTT

clone size: once
J gene: TRBJ1-1
V gene: TRBV5-4
D gene: -
CDR3 protein: CASSWGGPGNTEAFF
CDR3 DNA: TGTGCCAGCAGCTGGGGGGGCCCAGGGAACACTGAAGCTTTCTTT

clone size: -
J gene: TRBJ1-2
V gene: TRBV28
D gene: -
CDR3 protein: CASSSPGNYGYTF
CDR3 DNA: TGTGCCAGCAGTTCCCCAGGGAACTATGGCTACACCTTC

clone size: -
J gene: TRBJ2-7
V gene: TRBV12-3/TRBV12-4
D gene: -
CDR3 protein: CASSSSSGQLYF
CDR3 DNA: TGTGCCAGCAGTTCGAGCTCCGGACAACTGTACTTC

clone size: -
J gene: TRBJ2-7
V gene: TRBV6-5
D gene: TRBD2
CDR3 protein: CASSFTSGYEQYF
CDR3 DNA: TGTGCCAGCAGTTTTACTAGCGGGTACGAGCAGTACTTC

clone size: -
J gene: TRBJ2-1
V gene: TRBV11-2
D gene: TRBD2
CDR3 protein: CASSDERGGLYNEQFF
CDR3 DNA: TGTGCCAGCAGCGACGAGCGGGGGGGATTATACAATGAGCAGTTCTTC

clone size: -
J gene: TRBJ2-1
V gene: TRBV25-1
D gene: TRBD2
CDR3 protein: CASRGPGLAGNEQFF
CDR3 DNA: TGTGCCAGCAGGGGGCCGGGACTAGCGGGGAATGAGCAGTTCTTC

clone size: -
J gene: TRBJ2-2
V gene: TRBV4-1
D gene: TRBD2
CDR3 protein: CASSYTPLRSGTGELFF
CDR3 DNA: TGCGCCAGCAGCTACACCCCTCTACGTAGCGGGACCGGGGAGCTGTTTTTT

clone size: -
J gene: TRBJ2-1
V gene: TRBV7-6
D gene: -
CDR3 protein: CASSQRLGRNEQFF
CDR3 DNA: TGTGCCAGCAGCCAACGACTAGGTCGGAATGAGCAGTTCTTC

clone size: -
J gene: TRBJ2-7
V gene: TRBV27
D gene: TRBD1
CDR3 protein: CASSSLLPGQGTFYEQYF
CDR3 DNA: TGTGCCAGCAGTTCCCTTCTCCCGGGACAGGGGACCTTCTACGAGCAGTACTTC

clone size: -
J gene: TRBJ2-1
V gene: TRBV5-4
D gene: TRBD1
CDR3 protein: CASRRQGYNEQFF
CDR3 DNA: TGTGCCAGCAGGCGACAGGGCTACAATGAGCAGTTCTTC

clone size: -
J gene: TRBJ1-4
V gene: TRBV6-5
D gene: -
CDR3 protein: CASSQTDSEKLFF
CDR3 DNA: TGTGCCAGCAGTCAGACAGATAGTGAAAAACTGTTTTTT

clone size: -
J gene: TRBJ2-7
V gene: TRBV28
D gene: -
CDR3 protein: CVTTHLNEQYF
CDR3 DNA: TGTGTGACAACACACCTTAACGAGCAGTACTTC

clone size: few
J gene: TRBJ2-2
V gene: TRBV7-3
D gene: -
CDR3 protein: CASSTIPGTGELFF
CDR3 DNA: TGTGCCAGCAGCACCATTCCCGGGACCGGGGAGCTGTTTTTT

clone size: -
J gene: TRBJ2-1
V gene: TRBV24-1
D gene: -
CDR3 protein: CATSDSRTGGGHNEQFF
CDR3 DNA: TGTGCCACCAGTGATTCCAGAACGGGGGGCGGGCACAATGAGCAGTTCTTC